The 4 T cell receptor beta chains below all came from one sample that was sequenced in a study of CD8+CD57+ T cells in acquired aplastic anemia. The template for TCR beta VDJ and CDR3 sequence profiling was genomic DNA. TCRdb fed the reads into MiXCR, producing one record per CDR3 protein. The sample records 150,000 to 200,000 distinct CDR3 sequences, roughly 48% being singletons. Material: sorted CD4+, CD8+, or CD8+CD57+ T cells (not recorded which) from PBMCs. These receptors originate from a human donor in good health.

The chain recombines TRBV10-3 with TRBJ2-1, with 10 bases identical to TRBD2. The CDR3 is 14 residues long. Germline V CDR1 and CDR2: ENHRY, SYGVKD. Unmatched junction bases numbered 8, after V lost 10 bases and J lost 5 bases. CDR3 sequence: CATRPTSGHNEQFF. The CDR3 nucleotides read TGTGCCACCCGACCGACTAGCGGGCACAATGAGCAGTTCTTC.

This clonotype was counted only a few times. This chain joins TRBV6-5 and TRBJ1-3; no clear D. Trimming pared 2 bases from V and 0 bases from J, leaving 14 bases between. The CDR3 contains 17 residues. Per the germline V gene, CDR1 is MNHEY and CDR2 is SVGAGI. CDR3 sequence reads: CASSYTAGSISGNTIYF. The CDR3 DNA reads TGTGCCAGCAGTTACACGGCAGGATCGATCTCTGGAAACACCATATATTTT.

This clonotype was seen many times. The genes are TRBV20-1 and TRBJ2-5; 15 bases are a match to TRBD2. This CDR3 region has 17 residues. The germline V gene has CDR1 DFQATT and CDR2 SNEGSKA (reference sequence). Trimming cost V 5 bases and J 2 bases; bases outside gene matches: 9. CDR3 sequence (DNA): TGCAGTGCTGTAGGGACTAGCGGGGGGAACTGGCAAGAGACCCAGTACTTC. This encodes CSAVGTSGGNWQETQYF.

V and J are TRBV7-8 and TRBJ2-4, with 9 bases fitting TRBD1. CDR3 length: 14 residues. CDR1 is SGHVS and CDR2 is FQNEAQ in the germline V gene. J was trimmed by 7 bases and V by 5 bases; bases with no gene match: 6. As DNA, the CDR3 is TGTGCCAGCAGCCGGACAGGGGCAGCGAACATTCAGTACTTC. It codes for CASSRTGAANIQYF.